The clone carrying this T cell receptor beta chain was observed a few times. This sample was included in a study of CD8 T cells in Susac syndrome. Random hexamers served to reverse transcribe about 0.5 to 1 ug RNA. TCRdb passed the immunoSEQ multiplex PCR reads through MiXCR, listing each CDR3 protein once. The data contain some 100,000 distinct CDR3 sequences, about nine tenths of them seen just once; the ten biggest clones take up roughly 0.11%. V was pared by 4 bases and J by 7 bases, with 17 bases between. This CDR3 region has 14 residues. Germline CDR1 reads SEHNR; CDR2 reads FQNEAQ (reference sequence).

This TCR was recovered from a human donor in good health. The chain employs TRBV7-9 and TRBJ2-7; the D call may be TRBD1 or TRBD2 (5 bases each). Sequencing used CD8+ T cells from PBMCs. DNA of the CDR3: TGTGCCAGCAGCTCCGGGACCGCGTTCTGGGAGCAGTACTTC. Translating gives CASSSGTAFWEQYF.